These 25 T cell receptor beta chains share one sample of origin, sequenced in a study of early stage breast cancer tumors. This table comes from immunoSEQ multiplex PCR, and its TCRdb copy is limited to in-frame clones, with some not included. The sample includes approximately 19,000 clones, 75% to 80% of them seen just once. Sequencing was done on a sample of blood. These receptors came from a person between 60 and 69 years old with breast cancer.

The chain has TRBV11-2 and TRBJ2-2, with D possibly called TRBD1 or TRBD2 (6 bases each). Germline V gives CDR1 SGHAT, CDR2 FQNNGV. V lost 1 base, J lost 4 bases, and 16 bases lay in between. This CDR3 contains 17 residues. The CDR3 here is CASSLGTLGGRTGELFF. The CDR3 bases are TGTGCCAGCAGCTTAGGTACCCTAGGGGGGCGCACCGGGGAGCTGTTTTTT.

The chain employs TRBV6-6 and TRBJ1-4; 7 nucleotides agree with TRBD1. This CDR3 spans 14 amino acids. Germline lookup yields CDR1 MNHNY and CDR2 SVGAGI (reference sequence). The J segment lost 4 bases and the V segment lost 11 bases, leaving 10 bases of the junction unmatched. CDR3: CALGEGANNEKLFF. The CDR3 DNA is TGTGCCCTAGGAGAGGGGGCAAATAATGAAAAACTGTTTTTT.

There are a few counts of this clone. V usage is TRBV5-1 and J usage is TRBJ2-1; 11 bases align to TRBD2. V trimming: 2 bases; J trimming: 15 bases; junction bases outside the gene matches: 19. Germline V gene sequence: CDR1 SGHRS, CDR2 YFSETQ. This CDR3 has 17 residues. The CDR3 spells CASSFLASGRPDLGGFF. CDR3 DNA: TGCGCCAGCAGCTTCCTAGCTAGCGGGAGGCCCGATCTAGGCGGGTTCTTC.

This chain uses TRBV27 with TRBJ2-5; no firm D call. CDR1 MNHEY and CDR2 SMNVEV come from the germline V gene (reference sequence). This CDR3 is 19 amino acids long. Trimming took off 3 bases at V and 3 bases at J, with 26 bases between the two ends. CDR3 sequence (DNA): TGTGCCAGCAGTTTGTTGAGTGAGAAGGGTGGTTCCGGAAAAGAGACCCAGTACTTC. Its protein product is CASSLLSEKGGSGKETQYF.

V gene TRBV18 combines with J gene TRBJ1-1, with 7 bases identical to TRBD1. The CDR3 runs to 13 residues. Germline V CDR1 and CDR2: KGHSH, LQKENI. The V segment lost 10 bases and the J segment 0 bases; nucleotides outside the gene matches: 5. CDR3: CATRGQVNTEAFF. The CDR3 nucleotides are TGTGCCACTCGCGGACAGGTGAACACTGAAGCTTTCTTT.

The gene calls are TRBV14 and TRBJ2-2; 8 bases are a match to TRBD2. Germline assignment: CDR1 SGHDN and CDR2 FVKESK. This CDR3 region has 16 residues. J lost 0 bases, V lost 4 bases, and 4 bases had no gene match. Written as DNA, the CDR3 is TGTGCCAGCAGCCGCACTAGCGGAACGAACACCGGGGAGCTGTTTTTT. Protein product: CASSRTSGTNTGELFF.

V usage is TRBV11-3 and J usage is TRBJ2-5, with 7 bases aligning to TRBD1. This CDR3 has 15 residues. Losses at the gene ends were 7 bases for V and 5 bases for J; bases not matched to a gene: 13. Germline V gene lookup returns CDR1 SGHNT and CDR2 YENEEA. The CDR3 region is CASNVGTGDRETQYF. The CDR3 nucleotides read TGTGCCAGCAATGTCGGAACAGGGGATCGGGAGACCCAGTACTTC.

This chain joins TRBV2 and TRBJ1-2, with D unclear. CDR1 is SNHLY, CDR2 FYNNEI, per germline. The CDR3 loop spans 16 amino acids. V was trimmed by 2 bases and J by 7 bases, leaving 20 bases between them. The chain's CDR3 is CASSELRTSTWSGYTF. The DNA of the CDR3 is TGTGCCAGCAGTGAACTTCGAACCTCCACCTGGTCTGGCTACACCTTC.

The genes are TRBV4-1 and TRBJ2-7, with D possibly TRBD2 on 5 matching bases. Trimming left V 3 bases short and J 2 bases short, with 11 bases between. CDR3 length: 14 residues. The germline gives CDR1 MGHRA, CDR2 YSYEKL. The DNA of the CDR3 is TGCGCCAGCAGCCATCGAGAGGGAGCCTACGAGCAGTACTTC. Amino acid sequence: CASSHREGAYEQYF.

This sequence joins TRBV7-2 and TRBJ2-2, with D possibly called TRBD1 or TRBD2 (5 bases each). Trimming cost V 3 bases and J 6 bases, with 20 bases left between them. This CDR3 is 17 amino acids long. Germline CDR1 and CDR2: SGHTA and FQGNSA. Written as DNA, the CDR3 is TGTGCCAGCAGCTTTAACTCCGGGACCGAAGTCCCCGGGGAGCTGTTTTTT. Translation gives CASSFNSGTEVPGELFF.

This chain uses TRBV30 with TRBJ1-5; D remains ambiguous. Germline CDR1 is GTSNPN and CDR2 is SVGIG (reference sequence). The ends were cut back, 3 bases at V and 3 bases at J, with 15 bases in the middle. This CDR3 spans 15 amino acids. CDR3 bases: TGTGCCTGGAGCCCAGGACTAATCTCCAATCAGCCCCAGCATTTT. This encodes CAWSPGLISNQPQHF.

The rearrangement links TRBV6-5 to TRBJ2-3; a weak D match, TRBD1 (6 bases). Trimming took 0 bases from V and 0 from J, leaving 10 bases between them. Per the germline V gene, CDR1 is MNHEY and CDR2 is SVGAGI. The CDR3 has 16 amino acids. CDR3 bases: TGTGCCAGCAGTTACTCGGGGACACTTAGCACAGATACGCAGTATTTT. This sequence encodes CASSYSGTLSTDTQYF.

CDR3 nucleotides: TGTGCCAGCAGCGGGAGGGGGGGTTATCCAGATACGCAGTATTTT. Residues: CASSGRGGYPDTQYF. V and J are TRBV5-5 and TRBJ2-3; D might be TRBD2 (7 bases). V was clipped by 4 bases and J by 4 bases, with 16 bases between them. The V gene's germline CDR1 is SGHKS and CDR2 YYEKEE (reference sequence). The CDR3 has 15 residues.

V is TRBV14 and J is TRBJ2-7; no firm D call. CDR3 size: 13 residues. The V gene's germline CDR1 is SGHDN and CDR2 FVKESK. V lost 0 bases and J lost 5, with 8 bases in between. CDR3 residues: CASSQDRLNEQYF. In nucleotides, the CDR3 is TGTGCCAGCAGCCAAGATAGGTTGAACGAGCAGTACTTC.

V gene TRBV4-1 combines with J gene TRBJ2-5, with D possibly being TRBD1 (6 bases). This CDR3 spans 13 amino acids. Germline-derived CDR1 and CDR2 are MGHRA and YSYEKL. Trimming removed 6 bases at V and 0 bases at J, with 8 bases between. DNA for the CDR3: TGCGCCAGCAGTCGGGACAACCAAGAGACCCAGTACTTC. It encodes CASSRDNQETQYF.

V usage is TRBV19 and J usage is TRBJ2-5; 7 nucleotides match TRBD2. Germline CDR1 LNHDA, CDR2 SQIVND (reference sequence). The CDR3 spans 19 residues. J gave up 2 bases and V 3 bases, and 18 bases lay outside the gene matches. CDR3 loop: CASSIGRARTRSFQETQYF. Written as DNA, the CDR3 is TGTGCCAGTAGTATTGGGAGGGCCCGGACTAGAAGTTTTCAAGAGACCCAGTACTTC.

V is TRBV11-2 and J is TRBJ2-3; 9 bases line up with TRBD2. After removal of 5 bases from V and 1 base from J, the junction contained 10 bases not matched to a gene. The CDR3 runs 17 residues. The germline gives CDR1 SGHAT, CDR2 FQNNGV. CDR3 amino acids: CASSPLRASGGTDTQYF. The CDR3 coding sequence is TGTGCCAGCAGCCCACTCAGGGCTAGCGGGGGCACAGATACGCAGTATTTT.

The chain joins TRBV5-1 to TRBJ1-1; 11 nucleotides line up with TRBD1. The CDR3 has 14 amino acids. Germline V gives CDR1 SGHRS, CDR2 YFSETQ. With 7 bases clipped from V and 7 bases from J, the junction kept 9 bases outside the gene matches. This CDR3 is CASRYTGTGGEAFF. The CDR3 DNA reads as TGCGCCAGCCGTTATACCGGGACAGGGGGTGAAGCTTTCTTT.

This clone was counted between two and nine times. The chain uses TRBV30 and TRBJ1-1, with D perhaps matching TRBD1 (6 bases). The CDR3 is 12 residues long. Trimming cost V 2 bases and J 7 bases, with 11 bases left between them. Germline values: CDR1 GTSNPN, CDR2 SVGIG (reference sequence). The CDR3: CAWSPGQNEAFF. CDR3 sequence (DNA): TGTGCCTGGAGTCCGGGACAAAATGAAGCTTTCTTT. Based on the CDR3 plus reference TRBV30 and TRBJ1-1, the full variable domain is SQTIHQWPATLVQPVGSPLSLECTVEGTSNPNLYWYRQAAGRGLQLLFYSVGIGQISSEVPQNLSASRPQDRQFILSSKKLLLSDSGFYLCAWSPGQNEAFFGQGTRLTVV.

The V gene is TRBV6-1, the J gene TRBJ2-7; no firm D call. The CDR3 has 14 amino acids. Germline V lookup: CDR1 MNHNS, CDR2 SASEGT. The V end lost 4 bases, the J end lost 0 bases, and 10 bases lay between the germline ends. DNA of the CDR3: TGTGCCAGCAGTGCAACGTTCAGCTCCTACGAGCAGTACTTC. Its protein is CASSATFSSYEQYF.

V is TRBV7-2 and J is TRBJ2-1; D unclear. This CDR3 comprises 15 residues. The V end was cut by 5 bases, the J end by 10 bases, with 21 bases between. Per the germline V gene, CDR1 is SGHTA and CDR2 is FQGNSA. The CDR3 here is CASSPTWVRAMEQFF. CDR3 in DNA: TGTGCCAGCAGCCCGACTTGGGTCCGTGCTATGGAGCAGTTCTTC.

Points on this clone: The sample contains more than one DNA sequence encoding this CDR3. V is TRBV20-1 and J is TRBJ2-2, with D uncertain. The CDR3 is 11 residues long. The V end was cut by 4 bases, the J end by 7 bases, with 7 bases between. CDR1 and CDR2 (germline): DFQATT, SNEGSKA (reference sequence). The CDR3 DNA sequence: TGCAGTGCTACTCTGGGCGGGGAGCTGTTTTTT. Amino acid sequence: CSATLGGELFF.

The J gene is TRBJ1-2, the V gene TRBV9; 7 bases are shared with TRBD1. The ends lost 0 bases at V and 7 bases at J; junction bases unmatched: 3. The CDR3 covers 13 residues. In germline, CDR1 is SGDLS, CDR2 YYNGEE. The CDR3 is CASSVVTGSGYTF. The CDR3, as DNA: TGTGCCAGCAGCGTAGTGACAGGGTCTGGCTACACCTTC.

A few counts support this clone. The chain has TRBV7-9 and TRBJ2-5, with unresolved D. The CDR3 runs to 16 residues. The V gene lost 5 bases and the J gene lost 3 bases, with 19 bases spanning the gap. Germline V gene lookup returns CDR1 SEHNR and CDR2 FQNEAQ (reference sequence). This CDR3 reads CASSLEKGLAEETQYF. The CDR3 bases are TGTGCCAGCAGCCTTGAGAAGGGCTTAGCTGAAGAGACCCAGTACTTC.

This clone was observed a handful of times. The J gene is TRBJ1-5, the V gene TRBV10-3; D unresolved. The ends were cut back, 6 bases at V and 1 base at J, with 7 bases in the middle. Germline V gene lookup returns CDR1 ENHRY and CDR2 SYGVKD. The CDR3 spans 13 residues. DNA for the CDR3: TGTGCCATCAGGGCCCAGAGCAATCAGCCCCAGCATTTT. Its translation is CAIRAQSNQPQHF.